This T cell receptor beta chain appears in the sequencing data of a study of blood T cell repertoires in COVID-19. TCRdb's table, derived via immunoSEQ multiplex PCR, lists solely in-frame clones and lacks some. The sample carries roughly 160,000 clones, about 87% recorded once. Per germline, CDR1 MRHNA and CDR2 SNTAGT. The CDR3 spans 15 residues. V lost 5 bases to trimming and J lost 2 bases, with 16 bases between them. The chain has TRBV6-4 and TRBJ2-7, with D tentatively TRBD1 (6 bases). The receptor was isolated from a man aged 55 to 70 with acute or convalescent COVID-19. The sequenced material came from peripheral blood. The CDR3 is CASSPKQGAAYEQYF. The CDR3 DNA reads TGTGCCAGCAGTCCCAAACAGGGTGCGGCCTACGAGCAGTACTTC.